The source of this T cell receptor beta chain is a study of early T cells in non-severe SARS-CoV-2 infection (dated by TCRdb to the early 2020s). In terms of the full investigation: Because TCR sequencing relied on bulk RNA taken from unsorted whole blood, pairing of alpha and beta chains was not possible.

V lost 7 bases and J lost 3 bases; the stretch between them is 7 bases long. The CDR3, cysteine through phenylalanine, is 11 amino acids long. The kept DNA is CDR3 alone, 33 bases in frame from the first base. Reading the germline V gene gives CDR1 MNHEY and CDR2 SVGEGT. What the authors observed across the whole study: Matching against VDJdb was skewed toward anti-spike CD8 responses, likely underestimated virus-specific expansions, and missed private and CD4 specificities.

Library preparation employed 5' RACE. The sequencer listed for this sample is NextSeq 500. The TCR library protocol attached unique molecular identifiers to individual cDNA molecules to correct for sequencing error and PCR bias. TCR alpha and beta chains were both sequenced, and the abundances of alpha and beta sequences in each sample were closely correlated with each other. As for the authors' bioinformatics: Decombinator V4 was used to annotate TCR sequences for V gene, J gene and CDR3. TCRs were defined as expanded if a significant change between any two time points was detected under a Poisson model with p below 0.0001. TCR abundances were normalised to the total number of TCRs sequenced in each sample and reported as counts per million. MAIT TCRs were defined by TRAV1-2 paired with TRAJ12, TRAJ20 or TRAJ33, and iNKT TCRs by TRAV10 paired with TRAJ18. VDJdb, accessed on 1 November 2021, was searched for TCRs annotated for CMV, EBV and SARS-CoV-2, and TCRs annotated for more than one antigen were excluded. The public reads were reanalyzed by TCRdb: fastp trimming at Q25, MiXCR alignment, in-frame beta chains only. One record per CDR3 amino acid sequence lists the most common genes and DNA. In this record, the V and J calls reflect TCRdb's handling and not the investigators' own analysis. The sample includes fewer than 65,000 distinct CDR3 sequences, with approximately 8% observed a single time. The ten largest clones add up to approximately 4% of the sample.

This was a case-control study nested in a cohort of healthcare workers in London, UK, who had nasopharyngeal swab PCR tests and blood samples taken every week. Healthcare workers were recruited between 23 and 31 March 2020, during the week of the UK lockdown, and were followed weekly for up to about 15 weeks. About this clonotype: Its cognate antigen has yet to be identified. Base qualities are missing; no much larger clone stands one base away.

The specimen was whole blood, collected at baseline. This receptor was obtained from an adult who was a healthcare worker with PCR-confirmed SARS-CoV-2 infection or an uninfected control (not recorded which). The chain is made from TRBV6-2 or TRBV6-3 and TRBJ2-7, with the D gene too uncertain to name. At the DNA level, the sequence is TGTGCCAGCACCGACCGCTACGAGCAGTACTTC. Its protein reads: CASTDRYEQYF.